The 10 T cell receptor beta chains below were found in one sample sequenced in a study of blood T cell repertoires in COVID-19. Profiled with immunoSEQ multiplex PCR; TCRdb holds only in-frame clones, not every one. In the table there are some 230,000 clones, 80% to 85% of which are singletons. Sequenced input: peripheral blood. The receptors stem from a woman aged 55 to 70 with acute or convalescent COVID-19.

The J gene is TRBJ1-2, the V gene TRBV6-6; TRBD1 agrees at 7 bases. The CDR3 consists of 15 residues. Germline CDR1 is MNHNY and CDR2 is SVGAGI (reference sequence). V gave up 2 bases and J gave up 0 bases; unmatched junction bases: 3. The CDR3 loop reads CASSYRQGTNYGYTF. The CDR3 bases are TGTGCCAGCAGTTACCGACAGGGCACTAACTATGGCTACACCTTC.

The chain employs TRBV6-5 and TRBJ1-1, with 9 bases matching TRBD1. J was trimmed by 7 bases and V by 5 bases; bases with no gene match: 5. The CDR3 consists of 13 residues. Germline values: CDR1 MNHEY, CDR2 SVGAGI. The chain's CDR3 is CASSKQGAREAFF. In DNA, the CDR3 is TGTGCCAGCAGTAAACAGGGGGCGCGTGAAGCTTTCTTT.

This clone was seen only once. V gene TRBV5-5 combines with J gene TRBJ1-5; no definite D call. Trimming took off 4 bases at V and 2 bases at J, with 19 bases between the two ends. CDR3 length: 17 amino acids. CDR1 is SGHKS, CDR2 YYEKEE, per germline (reference sequence). CDR3 sequence reads: CASSNKPPLRGNQPQHF. In DNA form, the CDR3 reads TGTGCCAGCAGCAACAAACCACCCCTGAGGGGCAATCAGCCCCAGCATTTT.

This clone was seen once. The V gene is TRBV3-1 (or the pseudogene TRBV3-2), the J gene TRBJ2-2; D remains ambiguous. Trimming removed 0 bases from V and 4 bases from J, with 9 bases in between. The CDR3 loop spans 15 amino acids. CDR1 LGHDT and CDR2 YNNKEL come from the germline V gene (reference sequence). The CDR3 DNA reads TGTGCCAGCAGCCAAGAGATAGATTCCACCGGGGAGCTGTTTTTT. Translated: CASSQEIDSTGELFF.

The chain employs TRBV30 and TRBJ2-5; D uncertain. The length of the CDR3 is 13 residues. Trimming took off 5 bases at V and 0 bases at J, with 10 bases between the two ends. The V gene's germline CDR1 is GTSNPN and CDR2 SVGIG (reference sequence). This CDR3 reads CAWAAGYQETQYF. CDR3 sequence (DNA): TGTGCCTGGGCCGCCGGGTACCAAGAGACCCAGTACTTC.

This clone has only one observation. The chain employs TRBV4-2 and TRBJ2-2; 9 nucleotides line up with TRBD2. The V gene's germline CDR1 is LGHNA and CDR2 YNFKEQ. CDR3 length: 19 residues. Trimming at V came to 0 bases and at J to 6 bases, leaving 14 bases not matched to a gene. CDR3 coding DNA: TGTGCCAGCAGCCAAGATCTTCTGCGAATAGCGGGGGAGGCCGGGGAGCTGTTTTTT. This translates into CASSQDLLRIAGEAGELFF.

This clone was seen only a few times. This sequence joins TRBV7-8 and TRBJ2-1; 15 bases fit TRBD2. The germline CDR1 and CDR2 sequences are SGHVS and FQNEAQ. After removal of 6 bases from V and 7 bases from J, the junction contained 7 bases not matched to a gene. This CDR3 region has 16 residues. The CDR3 bases are TGTGCCAGCAGTCGTGCCGGGACTAGCGGGGGGAATGAGCAGTTCTTC. It encodes CASSRAGTSGGNEQFF.

V and J are TRBV11-2 and TRBJ2-1; TRBD2 matches at 11 bases. Trimming cost V 3 bases and J 8 bases; bases outside gene matches: 9. Germline CDR1 SGHAT, CDR2 FQNNGV. The CDR3 totals 16 residues. The CDR3 loop reads CASSLRLAGLGDEQFF. CDR3 DNA: TGTGCCAGCAGCTTGAGACTAGCGGGGTTGGGGGATGAGCAGTTCTTC.

J is TRBJ1-4 and V is TRBV7-9, with TRBD1 matching over 7 bases. Germline assignment: CDR1 SEHNR and CDR2 FQNEAQ (reference sequence). The CDR3 covers 15 residues. V lost 2 bases, J lost 1 base, and 1 base stayed unmatched. CDR3 sequence (DNA): TGTGCCAGCAGCTTATCAGGGGGAACTAATGAAAAACTGTTTTTT. Encoded protein: CASSLSGGTNEKLFF.

The chain combines TRBV11-1 with TRBJ1-2, with 7 nucleotides matching TRBD1. V lost 5 bases and J lost 7; bases outside the gene matches: 10. The V gene's germline CDR1 is SGHAT and CDR2 FQDESV (reference sequence). The CDR3 is 14 residues long. The CDR3 nucleotides read TGTGCCAGCAGCCCTCAGACAGGGCAAAGTGGCTACACCTTC. This translates into CASSPQTGQSGYTF.